This is a list of T cell receptor beta chains from one sample in a study of T cells in Graves' hyperthyroidism and ophthalmopathy. Each CDR3 protein is one row after TCRdb ran MiXCR on the multiplex PCR reads. This sample has 330,000 or so distinct CDR3 sequences, with 15% to 20% found just once. The specimen sequenced was blood. The receptors shown here come from a woman aged 40 to 49 with Graves' ophthalmopathy. The CDR3 runs from the conserved cysteine through the conserved F or W.

V gene: TRBV6-2/TRBV6-3
J gene: TRBJ1-1
CDR3 protein: CASSSGTGRYEAFF

V gene: TRBV28
J gene: TRBJ2-5
CDR3 protein: CASSSGTGKETQYF

V gene: TRBV20-1
J gene: TRBJ2-7
CDR3 protein: CSARDLGFNEQYF

V gene: TRBV18
J gene: TRBJ1-3
CDR3 protein: CASSRDTHSGNTIYF

V gene: TRBV18
J gene: TRBJ2-7
CDR3 protein: CASSLLGGAEEQYF

V gene: TRBV6-1
J gene: TRBJ2-3
CDR3 protein: CASSQGTSGRWTDTQYF

V gene: TRBV5-1
J gene: TRBJ2-2
CDR3 protein: CASSLAGSDLGELFF

V gene: TRBV28
J gene: TRBJ1-5
CDR3 protein: CASSSWGGSNQPQHF

V gene: TRBV28
J gene: TRBJ2-7
CDR3 protein: CASRSSGSYEQYF

V gene: TRBV4-2
J gene: TRBJ1-6
CDR3 protein: CASSQENYSYNSPLHF

V gene: TRBV11-2
J gene: TRBJ2-4
CDR3 protein: CASSRFSPTGARGYIQYF

V gene: TRBV27
J gene: TRBJ2-7
CDR3 protein: CASRGGTEIYEQYF

V gene: TRBV7-6
J gene: TRBJ2-5
CDR3 protein: CASSLGGGTQYF

V gene: TRBV7-9
J gene: TRBJ1-1
CDR3 protein: CASSESGGGSTEAFF

V gene: TRBV12-3/TRBV12-4
J gene: TRBJ1-1
CDR3 protein: CASSFLLRRQNTEAFF

V gene: TRBV28
J gene: TRBJ1-2
CDR3 protein: CASSSTPRTYGYTF

V gene: TRBV6-1
J gene: TRBJ2-7
CDR3 protein: CASSELGSGWDYEQYF

V gene: TRBV18
J gene: TRBJ1-1
CDR3 protein: CASSQGVSTEAFF

V gene: TRBV20-1
J gene: TRBJ2-7
CDR3 protein: CSARKGLRAGAYEQYF

V gene: TRBV7-8
J gene: TRBJ2-2
CDR3 protein: CASSLERLRSGELFF

V gene: TRBV4-1
J gene: TRBJ1-1
CDR3 protein: CASSQVPGRRRDTEAFF

V gene: TRBV20-1
J gene: TRBJ1-2
CDR3 protein: CSASAPTGPPYGYTF

V gene: TRBV7-8
J gene: TRBJ1-1
CDR3 protein: CASSLARQNTEAFF

V gene: TRBV5-1
J gene: TRBJ2-7
CDR3 protein: CASSIDSYEQYF

V gene: TRBV12-3/TRBV12-4
J gene: TRBJ2-7
CDR3 protein: CASSPGQVRSYEQYF

V gene: TRBV12-3/TRBV12-4
J gene: TRBJ2-5
CDR3 protein: CASGTDWGTQYF

V gene: TRBV15
J gene: TRBJ1-5
CDR3 protein: CATSRPGNQPQHF

V gene: TRBV6-2/TRBV6-3
J gene: TRBJ2-7
CDR3 protein: CASSYGERERYEQYF

V gene: TRBV28
J gene: TRBJ1-5
CDR3 protein: CASSLGPQVGGQPQHF

V gene: TRBV18
J gene: TRBJ2-5
CDR3 protein: CASSPRTGTGETQYF

V gene: TRBV5-5
J gene: TRBJ1-1
CDR3 protein: CVSSFRQWNTEAFF

V gene: TRBV30
J gene: TRBJ2-4
CDR3 protein: CAWSAGGNIQYF

V gene: TRBV12-3/TRBV12-4
J gene: TRBJ1-1
CDR3 protein: CASTLGRTEAFF

V gene: TRBV7-9
J gene: TRBJ2-3
CDR3 protein: CASSLDDTQYF

V gene: TRBV27
J gene: TRBJ2-7
CDR3 protein: CASSLSLVAVYEQYF

V gene: TRBV6-2/TRBV6-3
J gene: TRBJ1-2
CDR3 protein: CASSRGQLYGGYTF

V gene: TRBV5-1
J gene: TRBJ2-7
CDR3 protein: CASSLAGQGVGEQYF

V gene: TRBV11-2
J gene: TRBJ2-5
CDR3 protein: CASSLGGLRETQYF

V gene: TRBV12-3/TRBV12-4
J gene: TRBJ1-2
CDR3 protein: CASSLSRRANYGYTF

V gene: TRBV28
J gene: TRBJ2-5
CDR3 protein: CASSLEREGPEETQYF

V gene: TRBV12-3/TRBV12-4
J gene: TRBJ2-7
CDR3 protein: CASKLAGAYEQYF

V gene: TRBV27
J gene: TRBJ2-5
CDR3 protein: CASSLSLRGTQYF

V gene: TRBV3-1
J gene: TRBJ1-1
CDR3 protein: CASSQDLRVGSAFF

V gene: TRBV4-3
J gene: TRBJ1-1
CDR3 protein: CASSQAQRAEAFF

V gene: TRBV12-3/TRBV12-4
J gene: TRBJ2-7
CDR3 protein: CASSSLSSGINEQYF